Below, 22 T cell receptor beta chains from the same sample are listed, as sequenced in a study of early T cells in non-severe SARS-CoV-2 infection. TCRdb called the 5' RACE reads again in MiXCR, with one record for every CDR3 protein. The sample has some 60,000 distinct CDR3 sequences, 8.5% to 10% seen once. Sequencing was done on a sample of whole blood. The receptors originated from an adult who was a healthcare worker with PCR-confirmed SARS-CoV-2 infection or an uninfected control (not recorded which).

This clonotype came up many times. The chain joins TRBV29-1 to TRBJ2-6; the D is unclear. Between the trimmed V and J ends, which lost 3 bases and 0 bases, there was a span of 6 bases. Germline CDR1 is SQVTM and CDR2 is ANQGSEA. This CDR3 contains 14 residues. The CDR3: CSVDGPSGANVLTF. CDR3 DNA: TGCAGCGTTGACGGACCCTCTGGGGCCAACGTCCTGACTTTC.

The chain combines TRBV2 with TRBJ1-6; TRBD1 matches 9 bases. This CDR3 contains 14 residues. V lost 6 bases and J lost 6; bases outside the gene matches: 3. Germline CDR1 and CDR2: SNHLY and FYNNEI. CDR3 amino acids: CASSRDRVNSPLHF. In nucleotides, the CDR3 is TGTGCCAGCAGCCGGGACAGGGTTAATTCACCCCTCCACTTT.

This clonotype has a count of ten or more. The rearrangement links TRBV24-1 to TRBJ2-7; D may be TRBD1 (6 bases). Germline V lookup: CDR1 KGHDR, CDR2 SFDVKD. The length of the CDR3 is 18 residues. V was trimmed by 2 bases and J by 2 bases, leaving 21 bases between them. CDR3 loop: CATSDSYPGTHQPYEQYF. DNA for the CDR3: TGTGCCACCAGTGATTCCTATCCCGGGACACACCAACCCTACGAGCAGTACTTC.

In this sample, this clonotype turned up once. This may be a read error: a much more frequent sequence differs by one nucleotide. V gene TRBV25-1 combines with J gene TRBJ2-3; D is possibly TRBD2 (6 bases). CDR3 length: 16 residues. Germline CDR1 reads MGHDK; CDR2 reads SYGVNS. The V gene lost 4 bases and the J gene lost 1 base, with 15 bases spanning the gap. The chain's CDR3 is CASSGYREWGTDTQYF. The CDR3 nucleotides are TGTGCCAGCAGTGGATACCGGGAGTGGGGCACAGATACGCAGTATTTT.

In this sample, this clonotype turned up a few times. The chain has TRBV2 and TRBJ1-2; maybe TRBD1 (5 bases). The V and J ends lost 4 bases and 4 bases respectively, with 25 bases between them. Germline V gene lookup returns CDR1 SNHLY and CDR2 FYNNEI. The CDR3 sequence is 18 residues long. CDR3 sequence: CASSVKRGSGSILYGYTF. CDR3 bases: TGTGCCAGCAGTGTTAAACGGGGCTCAGGGTCTATTCTCTATGGCTACACCTTC.

This clonotype has a count of ten or more. V and J are TRBV7-3 and TRBJ1-6; possible D gene TRBD1, 5 bases. The germline V and J ends were trimmed by 3 bases and 10 bases, with 10 bases remaining between them. CDR1 SGHTA and CDR2 FQGTGA come from the germline V gene. CDR3 length: 13 amino acids. In nucleotides, the CDR3 is TGTGCCAGCAGCTTTGTCGGGGACTCACCCCTCCACTTT. Its translation: CASSFVGDSPLHF. Supplemented by reference TRBV7-3 and TRBJ1-6, the full variable domain reads GAGVSQTPSNKVTEKGKYVELRCDPISGHTALYWYRQSLGQGPEFLIYFQGTGAADDSGLPNDRFFAVRPEGSVSTLKIQRTERGDSAVYLCASSFVGDSPLHFGNGTRLTVT.

This clonotype was observed a few times. The rearrangement joins TRBV5-4 to TRBJ2-1, with D possibly TRBD2 on 6 matching bases. Germline CDR1 is SGHNT and CDR2 is YYREEE (reference sequence). This CDR3 is built from 14 residues. Between the trimmed V and J ends, which lost 1 base and 5 bases, there was a span of 10 bases. The CDR3 DNA follows: TGTGCCAGCAGCTTGAGGCGGGACGACAATGAGCAGTTCTTC. Its translation: CASSLRRDDNEQFF.

This clonotype has more than one count but fewer than ten. The genes are TRBV5-5 and TRBJ1-6; D is unclear. This CDR3 is built from 13 residues. V was clipped by 1 base and J by 14 bases, with 13 bases between them. CDR1 and CDR2 (germline): SGHKS, YYEKEE (reference sequence). This chain's CDR3 is CASSLLSSGTLHF. The CDR3 DNA follows: TGTGCCAGCAGCTTGTTGAGTTCCGGCACCCTCCACTTT.

This clonotype showed up just a few times. V gene TRBV7-2 combines with J gene TRBJ2-1, with D uncertain. CDR1 SGHTA and CDR2 FQGNSA come from the germline V gene. This CDR3 spans 13 amino acids. Trimming removed 2 bases at V and 7 bases at J, with 9 bases between. CDR3 nucleotides: TGTGCCAGCAGCTTATCTACTAAGAATGAGCAGTTCTTC. This gives the protein CASSLSTKNEQFF.

J is TRBJ2-7 and V is TRBV7-8; perhaps TRBD2 as D (6 bases). Deletions cut 4 bases from V and 1 base from J, with 14 bases between. CDR1 is SGHVS and CDR2 is FQNEAQ in the germline V gene. The CDR3 contains 15 residues. CDR3 sequence (DNA): TGTGCCAGCAGCTCCCAACTCGGGAGTTCCTACGAGCAGTACTTC. Its protein is CASSSQLGSSYEQYF.

In this sample, this clonotype turned up many times. The chain recombines TRBV12-3 or TRBV12-4 with TRBJ1-5; 12 bases map to TRBD1. The CDR3 has 15 amino acids. V gave up 3 bases and J gave up 6 bases; unmatched junction bases: 3. Here the CDR3 DNA reads TGTGCCAGCAGTTTGGGACAGGGGGCGGGTCAGCCCCAGCATTTT. This encodes CASSLGQGAGQPQHF.

This clonotype appeared many times. This chain connects TRBV5-1 to TRBJ2-1, with 11 bases that match TRBD1. V gave up 4 bases and J gave up 8 bases; unmatched junction bases: 8. This CDR3 has 15 residues. Germline CDR1 and CDR2: SGHRS and YFSETQ. The CDR3 DNA reads as TGCGCCAGCAGCCTGACCGGGACAGGGGGGCATGAGCAGTTCTTC. This gives the protein CASSLTGTGGHEQFF.

This clonotype was picked up many times. V is TRBV15 and J is TRBJ1-2; D is ambiguous. Trimming removed 0 bases at V and 8 bases at J, with 13 bases between. This CDR3 is 14 amino acids long. The germline gives CDR1 LNHNV, CDR2 YYDKDF (reference sequence). The CDR3 protein is CATSRDGVLGGYTF. Written as DNA, the CDR3 is TGTGCCACCAGCAGAGATGGTGTCCTGGGGGGCTACACCTTC.

This clonotype was observed many times. The chain combines TRBV20-1 with TRBJ1-1; D is perhaps TRBD1 (6 bases). CDR3 size: 12 residues. Looked up from germline, CDR1 is DFQATT and CDR2 is SNEGSKA (reference sequence). V lost 6 bases and J 1 base, leaving 9 bases between the germline ends. CDR3 residues: CSAMDRNTEAFF. DNA of the CDR3: TGCAGTGCCATGGACAGGAACACTGAAGCTTTCTTT.

In its sample, this clonotype was seen many times. The rearrangement joins TRBV7-9 to TRBJ2-3; D ambiguous. Per germline, CDR1 SEHNR and CDR2 FQNEAQ (reference sequence). The CDR3 totals 13 residues. Trimming took 3 bases from V and 4 from J, leaving 8 bases between them. The CDR3, as DNA: TGTGCCAGCAGCTTTGTTGGGGCAGATACGCAGTATTTT. It translates to CASSFVGADTQYF.

This clonotype was recorded many times. The CDR3 reads CASTKREGSYEQYF. DNA for the CDR3: TGTGCCAGCACCAAGCGGGAGGGGTCCTACGAGCAGTACTTC. The chain is built from TRBV12-3 or TRBV12-4 and TRBJ2-7; 10 bases fit TRBD2. With 7 bases clipped from V and 1 base from J, the junction kept 4 bases outside the gene matches. This CDR3 has 14 residues.

This rearrangement joins TRBV18 to TRBJ2-2; D not resolved. The CDR3 covers 14 residues. V was trimmed by 3 bases and J by 3 bases, leaving 8 bases between them. Germline V CDR1 and CDR2: KGHSH, LQKENI. The CDR3 region has the DNA TGTGCCAGCTCACCGAGTGGGGACACCGGGGAGCTGTTTTTT. It codes for CASSPSGDTGELFF.

The rearrangement joins TRBV5-1 to TRBJ2-1; D is undetermined. Trimming stripped 6 bases from V and 6 bases from J, with 16 bases between. Germline values: CDR1 SGHRS, CDR2 YFSETQ. CDR3 length equals 14 residues. The CDR3 DNA sequence: TGCGCCAGCAAACCTAGTCTGGACGGCAATGAGCAGTTCTTC. Residues: CASKPSLDGNEQFF.

This clonotype has ten or more counts. The genes are TRBV7-9 and TRBJ2-6; TRBD1 aligns across 9 bases. The V gene end was trimmed by 5 bases and the J gene end by 4 bases; junction bases not matched to a gene: 6. Per germline, CDR1 SEHNR and CDR2 FQNEAQ (reference sequence). The CDR3 sequence is 16 residues long. The CDR3 sequence is CASSVGTGSGANVLTF. DNA for the CDR3: TGTGCCAGCAGCGTCGGGACAGGGAGCGGGGCCAACGTCCTGACTTTC. Full variable domain (remainder filled in from reference TRBV7-9 and TRBJ2-6): DTGVSQNPRHKITKRGQNVTFRCDPISEHNRLYWYRQTLGQGPEFLTYFQNEAQLEKSRLLSDRFSAERPKGSFSTLEIQRTEQGDSAMYLCASSVGTGSGANVLTFGAGSRLTVL.

This clonotype was recorded many times. The chain couples TRBV20-1 to TRBJ2-1; D not certain. CDR1 DFQATT and CDR2 SNEGSKA come from the germline V gene (reference sequence). The V end lost 4 bases, the J end lost 9 bases, and 16 bases lay between the germline ends. The CDR3 extends over 13 amino acids. CDR3 residues: CSANKQSRREQFF. The CDR3 DNA is TGCAGTGCTAATAAACAAAGTCGTCGTGAGCAGTTCTTC.

This clonotype appeared many times. The V gene is TRBV5-8, the J gene TRBJ2-7, with unresolved D. Looked up from germline, CDR1 is SGHTS and CDR2 is YDEGEE. Trimming took off 4 bases at V and 0 bases at J, with 14 bases between the two ends. The CDR3 runs 15 residues. The CDR3 sequence: CASSPRASLSYEQYF. The CDR3 DNA reads as TGTGCCAGCAGCCCCCGGGCCTCTCTCTCCTACGAGCAGTACTTC.

V gene TRBV2 combines with J gene TRBJ2-7, with 8 bases fitting TRBD2. V was pared by 6 bases and J by 10 bases, with 8 bases of the junction left unmatched. Germline values: CDR1 SNHLY, CDR2 FYNNEI. The CDR3 runs to 12 residues. The CDR3 nucleotides are TGTGCCAGCAGGGACGGGGGGGACCAACAGTACTTC. Translation: CASRDGGDQQYF.